This is a list of T cell receptor beta chains from one sample in a study of T cell repertoires in cytomegalovirus infection. Their antigens are not known. TCRdb analysed the reads with MiXCR anew, one entry per CDR3 protein. The sample has about 920,000 distinct CDR3 sequences, less than 40% seen once. The sample was cultured CD8+ T cells from PBMCs, taken from culture after CMV antigen stimulation. These receptor sequences come from a human donor in good health (CMV status not recorded). Some clones in this sample may be carry-over from other donors' samples. Both conserved end residues are part of each CDR3. The D gene is left open where the match is weak. The size of a clone is reported for some rows only, either as once, few or many, or as a class for expanded clones.

TRBV12-3/TRBV12-4	.	TRBJ1-4	.	TGTACCAGCAGAAAGGGGAATGAAAAACTGTTTTTT	CTSRKGNEKLFF
TRBV7-6	.	TRBJ1-1	TRBD1	TGTGCCAGCAGCTTAGTTAGGGGGACAGCCTATATGAACACTGAAGCTTTCTTT	CASSLVRGTAYMNTEAFF
TRBV10-3	few	TRBJ1-6	.	TGTGCCATCAGTGGGGGCAGGCAAATTCATAATTCACCCCTCCACTTT	CAISGGRQIHNSPLHF
TRBV12-3/TRBV12-4	few	TRBJ2-1	TRBD1	TGTGCCAGCAGAGCGGGACAGGGGGAATACAATGAGCAGTTCTTC	CASRAGQGEYNEQFF
TRBV7-2	many	TRBJ2-3	TRBD2	TGTGCCAGCAGCTTAGTGGGTACTAGCGGGGGGTTTCCAGATACGCAGTATTTT	CASSLVGTSGGFPDTQYF
TRBV7-9	few	TRBJ2-7	.	TGTGCCAGCAGCTCCCATAGGCAGCCGTCTAGCTCCTACGAGCAGTACTTC	CASSSHRQPSSSYEQYF
TRBV28	.	TRBJ2-1	.	TGTGTCAGCAGGGTCGGTAGCTCCTACAATGAGCAGTTCTTC	CVSRVGSSYNEQFF
TRBV9	.	TRBJ2-3	.	TGTGCCAGCAGCGTAGGGACGGGACCTACGCAGTATTTT	CASSVGTGPTQYF
TRBV15	few	TRBJ1-1	.	TGTGCCACCAGCGCCTCCCTTGGGACGACTGAAGCTTTCTTT	CATSASLGTTEAFF
TRBV12-3/TRBV12-4	few	TRBJ2-4	TRBD1	TGTGCCAGCAGTACCAAAGTGGGGGACAGACAGAAAGCCAAAAACATTCAGTACTTC	CASSTKVGDRQKAKNIQYF
TRBV7-8	many	TRBJ2-2	TRBD1	TGTGCCAGCAGCTACAGGGGGCTCAACACCGGGGAGCTGTTTTTT	CASSYRGLNTGELFF
TRBV7-9	.	TRBJ1-2	.	TGTGCCAGCAGACCCGAGGGGAGGGCCCTTGGGCCTAACTATGGCTACACCTTC	CASRPEGRALGPNYGYTF
TRBV5-1	.	TRBJ2-3	.	TGCGCCAGCAGCTTGACAGGAGTCTTTACGATAAGCACAGATACGCAGTATTTT	CASSLTGVFTISTDTQYF
TRBV10-3	.	TRBJ2-1	.	TGTGCCATCAGTGGAGAATACAATGAGCAGTTCTTC	CAISGEYNEQFF
TRBV9	.	TRBJ2-3	TRBD2	TGTGCCAGCAGCGTAGTTAGCGGGGGATACACAGATACGCAGTATTTT	CASSVVSGGYTDTQYF
TRBV28	.	TRBJ1-2	.	TGTGCCAGCAGTTTGTCTACAGGGACATCCGGAAGCTACACCTTC	CASSLSTGTSGSYTF
TRBV28	.	TRBJ2-5	.	TGTGCCAGCAGACTTGCTGAAGAGACCCAGTACTTC	CASRLAEETQYF
TRBV4-1	few	TRBJ2-1	TRBD2	TGCGCCAGCAGCCAGGATCCCCTAACGGCGGGAGGAAACTACAATGAGCAGTTCTTC	CASSQDPLTAGGNYNEQFF
TRBV7-6	many	TRBJ1-1	.	TGTGCCAGCAGCTTATCGGCAGACCTTTACGCTGAAGCTTTCTTT	CASSLSADLYAEAFF
TRBV13	.	TRBJ1-5	.	TGTGCCAGCAGCTTAGACAGACGGCAGCCCCAGCATTTT	CASSLDRRQPQHF
TRBV11-2	.	TRBJ2-1	TRBD1	TGTGCCAGCAGCTTAAACTGGGACAGGAAATACAATGAGCAGTTCTTC	CASSLNWDRKYNEQFF
TRBV7-8	few	TRBJ1-1	TRBD1	TGTGCCAGCAGCCCCCAGGACAGGATTTACGCTGAAGCTTTCTTT	CASSPQDRIYAEAFF
TRBV14	.	TRBJ2-5	TRBD1	TGTGCCAGCAGCCGCCTGACAGGGGGGCAAGAGACCCAGTACTTC	CASSRLTGGQETQYF
TRBV27	.	TRBJ1-5	.	TGTGCCAGCAGTCCCAAGGGAGGCGGGGATCAGCCCCAGCATTTT	CASSPKGGGDQPQHF
TRBV4-1	few	TRBJ2-1	TRBD1	TGCGCCAGCAGCCACCTGACAGGGAGCTCCTACAATGAGCAGTTCTTC	CASSHLTGSSYNEQFF
TRBV4-1	.	TRBJ1-2	.	TGCGCCAGCAGCCAAGATATTTTGGTAGACTGGGGTTATGGCTACACCTTC	CASSQDILVDWGYGYTF
TRBV6-1	.	TRBJ1-1	.	TGTGCCAGCAGTTATATGGGAGACGAAGCTTTCTTT	CASSYMGDEAFF
TRBV11-2	.	TRBJ1-5	.	TGTGCCAGCAGCTTAGCCCCCTCATATCAGCCCCAGCATTTT	CASSLAPSYQPQHF
TRBV12-3/TRBV12-4	few	TRBJ2-3	TRBD2	TGTGCCAGCAGTCTCCTCGCGGGGGACACAGATACGCAGTATTTT	CASSLLAGDTDTQYF
TRBV7-8	many	TRBJ1-2	.	TGTGCCAGCAGCTTGAATCGTGCAGGAACCCGAATTACCTATGGCTACACCTTC	CASSLNRAGTRITYGYTF
TRBV29-1	.	TRBJ2-1	.	TGCAGCGTAACTCTCGTGGGGCAGCCCTACAATGAGCAGTTCTTC	CSVTLVGQPYNEQFF
TRBV27	few	TRBJ1-5	.	TGTGCCAGCATCCAAGGGCAGCCCAGACCCCAGCCCCAGCATTTT	CASIQGQPRPQPQHF
TRBV7-6	many	TRBJ2-1	TRBD1	TGTGCCAGCAGCTCCTGGACAGGGGGAGTCCGACACAATGAGCAGTTCTTC	CASSSWTGGVRHNEQFF
TRBV7-6	few	TRBJ1-2	.	TGTGCCAGCAGCGCACCTTACTCGGATGGCTACACCTTC	CASSAPYSDGYTF
TRBV4-1	few	TRBJ1-5	.	TGCGCCAGCAGCCAAGACGGACAGAATAGCAATCAGCCCCAGCATTTT	CASSQDGQNSNQPQHF
TRBV10-3	few	TRBJ2-1	TRBD2	TGTGCCATCAGTGATTACTTTAGCGGGGGACCCTACAATGAGCAGTTCTTC	CAISDYFSGGPYNEQFF
TRBV28	.	TRBJ1-6	.	TGTGCCAGCAGTCTCCCCGGGGGGAGCTCCTATAATTCACCCCTCCACTTT	CASSLPGGSSYNSPLHF
TRBV27	few	TRBJ2-7	.	TGTGCCAGCAAGAGGTCGAACGAGCAGTACTTC	CASKRSNEQYF
TRBV7-2	many	TRBJ1-2	.	TGTGCCAGCAGCTTAGGCACAGGAGGGGACTATGGCTACACCTTC	CASSLGTGGDYGYTF
TRBV7-2	many	TRBJ1-2	TRBD1	TGTGCCAGCAACGCGGGAGGACAGGGGATCTATGGCTACACCTTC	CASNAGGQGIYGYTF
TRBV4-3	few	TRBJ2-2	TRBD1	TGCGCCAGCAGCCCAGCCCCGGGACAGGGAAACACCGGGGAGCTGTTTTTT	CASSPAPGQGNTGELFF
TRBV6-1	few	TRBJ2-2	.	TGTGCCAGCAGGCCAGGGTACACCGGGGAGCTGTTTTTT	CASRPGYTGELFF
TRBV7-6	few	TRBJ2-5	.	TGTGCCAGCAGCACCTTCTTAGGGCTTAAAGGGACCCAGTACTTC	CASSTFLGLKGTQYF
TRBV7-6	.	TRBJ1-4	.	TGTGCCATCACCATCCGTGACGGACGTGAAAAACTGTTTTTT	CAITIRDGREKLFF
TRBV24-1	.	TRBJ1-2	TRBD1	TGTGCCACCAGTGGACAGGGGCCCCTCGGCGGCGGCTACACCTTC	CATSGQGPLGGGYTF
TRBV19	.	TRBJ2-1	.	TGTGCCAGTAGTATAGATCGGAACTCCTACAATGAGCAGTTCTTC	CASSIDRNSYNEQFF
TRBV29-1	.	TRBJ1-1	.	TGCAGCGTTCCACTCCTTCCCAGGGTGTCGAGGACTGAAGCTTTCTTT	CSVPLLPRVSRTEAFF